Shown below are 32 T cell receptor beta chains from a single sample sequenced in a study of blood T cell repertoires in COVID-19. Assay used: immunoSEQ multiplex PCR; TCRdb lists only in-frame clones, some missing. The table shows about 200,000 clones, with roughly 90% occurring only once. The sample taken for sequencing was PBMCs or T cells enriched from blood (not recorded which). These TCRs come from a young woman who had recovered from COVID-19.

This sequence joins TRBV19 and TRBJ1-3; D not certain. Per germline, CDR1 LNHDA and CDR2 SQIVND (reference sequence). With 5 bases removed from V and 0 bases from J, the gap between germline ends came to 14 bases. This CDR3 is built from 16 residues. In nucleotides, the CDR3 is TGTGCCAGTAGTTTCAACGACGGGTCCTCTGGAAACACCATATATTTT. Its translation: CASSFNDGSSGNTIYF.

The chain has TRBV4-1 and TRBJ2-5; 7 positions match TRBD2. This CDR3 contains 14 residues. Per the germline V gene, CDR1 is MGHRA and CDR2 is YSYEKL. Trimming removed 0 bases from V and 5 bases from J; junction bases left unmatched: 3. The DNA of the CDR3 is TGCGCCAGCAGCCAAGATCAGGGAGGGGAGACCCAGTACTTC. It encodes CASSQDQGGETQYF.

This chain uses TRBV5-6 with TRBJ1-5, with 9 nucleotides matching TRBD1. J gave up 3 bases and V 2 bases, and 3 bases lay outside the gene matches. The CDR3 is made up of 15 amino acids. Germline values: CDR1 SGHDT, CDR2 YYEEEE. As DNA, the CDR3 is TGTGCCAGCAGCTTTGGGACAGGGCACAATCAGCCCCAGCATTTT. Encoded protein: CASSFGTGHNQPQHF.

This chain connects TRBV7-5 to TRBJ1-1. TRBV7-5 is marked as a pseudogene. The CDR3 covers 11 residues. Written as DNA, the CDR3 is TGTGTCAGAAGCTTCGGGTCAAAAGCTTTCTTT. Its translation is CVRSFGSKAFF.

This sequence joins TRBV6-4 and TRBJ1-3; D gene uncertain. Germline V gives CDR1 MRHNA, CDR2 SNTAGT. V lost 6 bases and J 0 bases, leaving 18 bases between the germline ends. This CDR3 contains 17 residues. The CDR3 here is CASSPSGLVRSGNTIYF. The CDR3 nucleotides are TGTGCCAGCAGCCCCTCCGGTTTGGTTCGCTCTGGAAACACCATATATTTT.

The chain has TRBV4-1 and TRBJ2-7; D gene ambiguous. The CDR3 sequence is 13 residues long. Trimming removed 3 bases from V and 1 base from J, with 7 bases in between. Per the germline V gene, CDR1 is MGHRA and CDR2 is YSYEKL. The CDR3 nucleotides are TGCGCCAGCAGCCAGGTACAGTCCTACGAGCAGTACTTC. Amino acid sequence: CASSQVQSYEQYF.

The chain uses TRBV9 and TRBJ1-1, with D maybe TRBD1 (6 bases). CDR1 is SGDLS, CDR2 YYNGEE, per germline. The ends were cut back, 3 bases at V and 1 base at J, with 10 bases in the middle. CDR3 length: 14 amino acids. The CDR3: CASSGTVGNTEAFF. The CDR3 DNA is TGTGCCAGCAGCGGGACAGTTGGGAACACTGAAGCTTTCTTT.

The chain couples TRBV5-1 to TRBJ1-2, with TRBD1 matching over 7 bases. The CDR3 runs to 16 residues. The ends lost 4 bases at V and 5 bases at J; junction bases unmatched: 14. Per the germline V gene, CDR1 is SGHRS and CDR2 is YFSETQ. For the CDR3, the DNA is TGCGCCAGCAGCCAGGGGACAGCCGGCGGGGTTTATGGCTACACCTTC. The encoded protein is CASSQGTAGGVYGYTF.

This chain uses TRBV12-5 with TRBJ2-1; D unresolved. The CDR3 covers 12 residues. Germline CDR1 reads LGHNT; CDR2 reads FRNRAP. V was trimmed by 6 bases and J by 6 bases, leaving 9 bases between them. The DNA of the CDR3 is TGTGCTAGTGGCTCTAACCGCAATGAGCAGTTCTTC. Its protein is CASGSNRNEQFF.

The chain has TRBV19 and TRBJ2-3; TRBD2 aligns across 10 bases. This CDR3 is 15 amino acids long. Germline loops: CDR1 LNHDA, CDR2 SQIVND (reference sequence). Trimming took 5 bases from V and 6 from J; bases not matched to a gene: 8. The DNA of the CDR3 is TGTGCCAGTAGTTGGTCTAGCGGGGGTGGGGATACGCAGTATTTT. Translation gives CASSWSSGGGDTQYF.

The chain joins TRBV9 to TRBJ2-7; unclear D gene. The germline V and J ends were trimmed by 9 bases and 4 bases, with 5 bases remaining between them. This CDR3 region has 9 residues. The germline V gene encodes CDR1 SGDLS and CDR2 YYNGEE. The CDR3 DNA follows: TGTGCCACCAATTACGAGCAGTACTTC. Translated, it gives CATNYEQYF.

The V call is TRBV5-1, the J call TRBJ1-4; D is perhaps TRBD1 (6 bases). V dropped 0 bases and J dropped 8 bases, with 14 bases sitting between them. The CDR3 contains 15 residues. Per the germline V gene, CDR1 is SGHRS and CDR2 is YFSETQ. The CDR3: CASSLVRGAGEKLFF. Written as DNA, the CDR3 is TGCGCCAGCAGCTTGGTGCGGGGGGCCGGAGAAAAACTGTTTTTT.

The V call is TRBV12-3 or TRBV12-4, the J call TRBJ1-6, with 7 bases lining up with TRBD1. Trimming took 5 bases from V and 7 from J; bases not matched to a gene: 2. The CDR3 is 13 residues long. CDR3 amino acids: CASSPGGNSPLHF. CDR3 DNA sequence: TGTGCCAGCAGTCCAGGGGGGAATTCACCCCTCCACTTT.

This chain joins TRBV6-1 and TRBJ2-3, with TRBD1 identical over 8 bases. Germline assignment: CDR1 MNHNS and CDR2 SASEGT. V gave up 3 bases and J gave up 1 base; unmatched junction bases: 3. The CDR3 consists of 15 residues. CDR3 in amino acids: CASSEETGGTDTQYF. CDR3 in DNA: TGTGCCAGCAGTGAGGAGACAGGGGGCACAGATACGCAGTATTTT.

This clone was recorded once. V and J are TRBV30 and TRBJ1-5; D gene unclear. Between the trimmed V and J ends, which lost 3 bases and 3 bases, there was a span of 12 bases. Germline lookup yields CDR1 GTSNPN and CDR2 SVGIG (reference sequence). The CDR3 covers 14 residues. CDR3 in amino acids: CAWSRGPSNQPQHF. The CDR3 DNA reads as TGTGCCTGGAGCCGTGGGCCCTCCAATCAGCCCCAGCATTTT.

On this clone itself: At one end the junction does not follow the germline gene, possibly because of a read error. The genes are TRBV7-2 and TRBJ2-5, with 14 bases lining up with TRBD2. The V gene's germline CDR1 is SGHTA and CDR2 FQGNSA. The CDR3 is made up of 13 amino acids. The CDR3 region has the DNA TGTGCCAGCAGCACGGGACTAGCGGGGGTGGAGGACTTC. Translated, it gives CASSTGLAGVEDF.

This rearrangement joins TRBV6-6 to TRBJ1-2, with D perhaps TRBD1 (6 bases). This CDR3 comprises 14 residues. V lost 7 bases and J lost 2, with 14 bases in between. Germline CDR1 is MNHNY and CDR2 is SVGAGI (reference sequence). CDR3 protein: CASIGQTENYGYTF. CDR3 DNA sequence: TGTGCCAGCATTGGACAGACGGAAAACTATGGCTACACCTTC.

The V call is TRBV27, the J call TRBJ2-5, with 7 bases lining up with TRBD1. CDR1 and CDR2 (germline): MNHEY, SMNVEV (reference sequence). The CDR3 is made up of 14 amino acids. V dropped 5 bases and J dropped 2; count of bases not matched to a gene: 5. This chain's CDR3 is CASSPQGKQETQYF. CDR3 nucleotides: TGTGCCAGCAGTCCACAGGGGAAACAAGAGACCCAGTACTTC.

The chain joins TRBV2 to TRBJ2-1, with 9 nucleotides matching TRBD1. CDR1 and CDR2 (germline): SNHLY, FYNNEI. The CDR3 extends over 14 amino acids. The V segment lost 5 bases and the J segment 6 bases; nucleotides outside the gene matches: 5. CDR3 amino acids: CASSLGTGSNEQFF. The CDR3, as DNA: TGTGCCAGCAGTCTGGGGACAGGGAGCAATGAGCAGTTCTTC.

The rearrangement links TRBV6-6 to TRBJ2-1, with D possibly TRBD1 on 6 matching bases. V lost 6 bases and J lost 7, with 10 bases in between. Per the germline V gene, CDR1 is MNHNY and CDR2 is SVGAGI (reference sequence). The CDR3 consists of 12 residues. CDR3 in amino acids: CASSQQGNEQFF. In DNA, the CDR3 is TGTGCCAGCAGCCAACAGGGTAATGAGCAGTTCTTC.

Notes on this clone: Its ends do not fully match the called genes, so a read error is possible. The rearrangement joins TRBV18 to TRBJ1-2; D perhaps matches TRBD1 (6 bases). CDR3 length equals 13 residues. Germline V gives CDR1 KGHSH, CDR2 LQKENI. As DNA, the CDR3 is TGTGCCAGCTCACTAGGCCGGGACACAGGCACTCCGTTC. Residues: CASSLGRDTGTPF.

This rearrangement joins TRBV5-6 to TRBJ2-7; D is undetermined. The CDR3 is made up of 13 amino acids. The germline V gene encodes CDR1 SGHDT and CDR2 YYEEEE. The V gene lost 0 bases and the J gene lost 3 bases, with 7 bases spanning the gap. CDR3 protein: CASSLGANYEQYF. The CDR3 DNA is TGTGCCAGCAGCTTGGGGGCGAACTACGAGCAGTACTTC.

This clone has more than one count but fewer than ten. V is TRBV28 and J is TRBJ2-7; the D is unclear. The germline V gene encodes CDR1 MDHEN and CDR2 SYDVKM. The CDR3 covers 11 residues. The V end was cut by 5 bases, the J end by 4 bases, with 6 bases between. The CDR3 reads CASSPAYEQYF. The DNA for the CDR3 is TGTGCCAGCAGTCCAGCGTACGAGCAGTACTTC.

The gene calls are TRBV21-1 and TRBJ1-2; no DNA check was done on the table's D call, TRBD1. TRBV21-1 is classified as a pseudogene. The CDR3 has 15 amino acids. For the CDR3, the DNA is TGTGCCAGCAGCCTTAGGACAGGCTCAAACTATGGCTACACCTTC. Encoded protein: CASSLRTGSNYGYTF.

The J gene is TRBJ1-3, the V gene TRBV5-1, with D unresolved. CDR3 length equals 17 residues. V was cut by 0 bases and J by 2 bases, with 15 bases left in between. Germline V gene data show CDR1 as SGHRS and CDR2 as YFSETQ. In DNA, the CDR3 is TGCGCCAGCAGCTTGGTTTCGGGGTCTACCGCTGGAAACACCATATATTTT. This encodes CASSLVSGSTAGNTIYF. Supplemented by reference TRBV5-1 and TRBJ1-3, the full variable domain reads KAGVTQTPRYLIKTRGQQVTLSCSPISGHRSVSWYQQTPGQGLQFLFEYFSETQRNKGNFPGRFSGRQFSNSRSEMNVSTLELGDSALYLCASSLVSGSTAGNTIYFGEGSWLTVV.

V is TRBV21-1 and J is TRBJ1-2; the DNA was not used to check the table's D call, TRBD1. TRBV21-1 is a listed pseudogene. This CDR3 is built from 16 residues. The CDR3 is CASSKVPVGQHYGYTF. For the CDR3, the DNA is TGTGCCAGCAGCAAAGTCCCCGTTGGACAGCACTATGGCTACACCTTC.

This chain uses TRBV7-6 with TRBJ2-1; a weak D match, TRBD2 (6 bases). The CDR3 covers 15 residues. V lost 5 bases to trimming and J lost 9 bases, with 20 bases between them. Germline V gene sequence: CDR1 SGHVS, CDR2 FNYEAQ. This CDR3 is CASSPRLDVGSEQFF. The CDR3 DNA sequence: TGTGCCAGCAGCCCCAGACTAGATGTCGGGAGTGAGCAGTTCTTC.

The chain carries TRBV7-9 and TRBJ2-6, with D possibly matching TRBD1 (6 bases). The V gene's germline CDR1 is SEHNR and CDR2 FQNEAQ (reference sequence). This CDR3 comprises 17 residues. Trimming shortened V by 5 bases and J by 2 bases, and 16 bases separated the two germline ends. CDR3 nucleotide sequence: TGTGCCAGCAGCCTATACCTTACAGGGACTGGGGCCAACGTCCTGACTTTC. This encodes CASSLYLTGTGANVLTF.

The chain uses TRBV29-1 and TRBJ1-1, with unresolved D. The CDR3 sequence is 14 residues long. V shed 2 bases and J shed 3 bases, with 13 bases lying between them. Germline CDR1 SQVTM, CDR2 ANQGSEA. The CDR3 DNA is TGCAGCGTTGAATCTGGCTTGGAGGACACTGAAGCTTTCTTT. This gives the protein CSVESGLEDTEAFF.

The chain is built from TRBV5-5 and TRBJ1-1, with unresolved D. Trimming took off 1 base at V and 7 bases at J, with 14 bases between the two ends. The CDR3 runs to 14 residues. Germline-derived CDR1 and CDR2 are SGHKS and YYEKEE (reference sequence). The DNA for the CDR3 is TGTGCCAGCAGCTTGAGGTCGGGAAATGGTGAAGCTTTCTTT. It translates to CASSLRSGNGEAFF. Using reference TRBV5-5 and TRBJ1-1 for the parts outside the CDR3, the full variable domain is DAGVTQSPTHLIKTRGQQVTLRCSPISGHKSVSWYQQVLGQGPQFIFQYYEKEERGRGNFPDRFSARQFPNYSSELNVNALLLGDSALYLCASSLRSGNGEAFFGQGTRLTVV.

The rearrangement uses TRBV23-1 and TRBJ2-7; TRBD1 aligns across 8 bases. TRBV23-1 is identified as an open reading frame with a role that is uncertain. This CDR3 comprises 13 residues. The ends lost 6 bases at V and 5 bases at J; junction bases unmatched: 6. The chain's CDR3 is CASRDREKDEQYF. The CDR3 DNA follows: TGCGCCAGCAGGGACAGGGAGAAGGACGAGCAGTACTTC.

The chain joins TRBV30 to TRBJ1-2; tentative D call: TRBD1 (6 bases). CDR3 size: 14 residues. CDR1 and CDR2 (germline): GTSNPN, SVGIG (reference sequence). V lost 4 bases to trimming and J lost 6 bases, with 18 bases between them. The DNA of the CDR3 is TGTGCCTGGATGGGGGCGGGGGGAAGAAATGGCTACACCTTC. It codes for CAWMGAGGRNGYTF.